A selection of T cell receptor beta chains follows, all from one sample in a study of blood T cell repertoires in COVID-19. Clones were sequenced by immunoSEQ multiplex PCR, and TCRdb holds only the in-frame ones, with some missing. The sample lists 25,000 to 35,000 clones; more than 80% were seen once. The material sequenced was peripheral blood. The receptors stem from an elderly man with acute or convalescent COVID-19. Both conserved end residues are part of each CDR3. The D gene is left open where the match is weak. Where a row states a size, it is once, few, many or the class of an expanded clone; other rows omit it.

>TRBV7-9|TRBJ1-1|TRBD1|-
CASSGPGQGAGTEAFF
TGTGCCAGCAGCGGCCCGGGACAGGGGGCAGGAACTGAAGCTTTCTTT
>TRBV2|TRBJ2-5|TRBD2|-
CASSDPSGGQETQYF
TGTGCCAGCAGTGATCCCAGCGGGGGGCAAGAGACCCAGTACTTC
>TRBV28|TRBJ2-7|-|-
CASRAQGPDYEQYF
TGTGCCAGCAGGGCCCAGGGTCCCGATTACGAGCAGTACTTC
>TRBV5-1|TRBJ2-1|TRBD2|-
CASSFPSGGALNEQFF
TGCGCCAGCAGCTTTCCTAGCGGGGGCGCGTTGAATGAGCAGTTCTTC
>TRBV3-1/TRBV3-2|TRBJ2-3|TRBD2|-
CASSQGPGGVYTQYF
TGTGCCAGCAGCCAAGGTCCGGGGGGGGTATATACGCAGTATTTT
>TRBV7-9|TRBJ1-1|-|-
CASSFSVTAEAFF
TGTGCCAGCAGCTTTAGCGTGACCGCTGAAGCTTTCTTT
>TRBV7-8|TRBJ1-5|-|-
CASSLVPGATGAQPQHF
TGTGCCAGCAGCTTAGTCCCGGGTGCCACAGGTGCTCAGCCCCAGCATTTT
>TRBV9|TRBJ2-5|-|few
CASSLGLQETQYF
TGTGCCAGCTCCCTCGGGTTGCAAGAGACCCAGTACTTC
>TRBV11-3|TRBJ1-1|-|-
CASSFYGDTEAFF
TGTGCCAGCAGCTTTTACGGGGATACTGAAGCTTTCTTT
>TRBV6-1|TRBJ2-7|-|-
CASSEGQAREQYF
TGTGCCAGCAGTGAAGGACAGGCGCGGGAGCAGTACTTC
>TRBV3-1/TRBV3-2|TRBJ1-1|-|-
CASSHRGMNTEAFF
TGTGCCAGCAGCCATCGAGGTATGAACACTGAAGCTTTCTTT